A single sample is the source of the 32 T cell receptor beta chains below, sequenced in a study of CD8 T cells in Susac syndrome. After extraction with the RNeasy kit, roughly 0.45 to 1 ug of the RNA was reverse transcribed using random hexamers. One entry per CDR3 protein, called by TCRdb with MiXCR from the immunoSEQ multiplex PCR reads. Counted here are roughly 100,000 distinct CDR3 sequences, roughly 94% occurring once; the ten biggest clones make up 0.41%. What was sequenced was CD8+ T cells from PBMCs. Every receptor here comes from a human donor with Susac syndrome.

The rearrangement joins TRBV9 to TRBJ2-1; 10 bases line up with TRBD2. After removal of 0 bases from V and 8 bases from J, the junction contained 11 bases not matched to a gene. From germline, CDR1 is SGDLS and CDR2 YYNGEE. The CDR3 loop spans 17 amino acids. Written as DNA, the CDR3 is TGTGCCAGCAGCGTAGAAGGTAGCGGGGGGCCGGGGGATGAGCAGTTCTTC. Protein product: CASSVEGSGGPGDEQFF.

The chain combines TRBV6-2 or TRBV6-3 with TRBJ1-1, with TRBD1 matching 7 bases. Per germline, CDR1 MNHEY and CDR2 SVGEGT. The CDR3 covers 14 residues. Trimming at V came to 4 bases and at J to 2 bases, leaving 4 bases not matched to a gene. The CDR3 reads CASSFRDSNTEAFF. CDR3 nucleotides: TGTGCCAGCAGTTTCCGGGACAGCAACACTGAAGCTTTCTTT.

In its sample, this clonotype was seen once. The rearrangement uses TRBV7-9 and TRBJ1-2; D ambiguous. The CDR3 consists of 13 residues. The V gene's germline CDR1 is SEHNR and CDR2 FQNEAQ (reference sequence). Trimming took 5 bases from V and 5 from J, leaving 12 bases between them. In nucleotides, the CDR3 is TGTGCCAGCAGCCCCGCCTACGATTATGGCTACACCTTC. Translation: CASSPAYDYGYTF.

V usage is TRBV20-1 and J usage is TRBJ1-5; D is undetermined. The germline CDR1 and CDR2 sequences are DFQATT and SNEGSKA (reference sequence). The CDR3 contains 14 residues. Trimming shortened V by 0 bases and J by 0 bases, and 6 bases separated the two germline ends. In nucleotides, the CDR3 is TGCAGTGCTAGAGATCGGGATAGCAATCAGCCCCAGCATTTT. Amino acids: CSARDRDSNQPQHF.

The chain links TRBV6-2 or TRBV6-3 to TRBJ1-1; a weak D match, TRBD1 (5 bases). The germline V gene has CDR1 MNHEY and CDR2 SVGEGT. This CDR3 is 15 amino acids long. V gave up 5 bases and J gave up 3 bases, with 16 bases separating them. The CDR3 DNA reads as TGTGCCAGCAGTCACATAGAACAGGCGTACACTGAAGCTTTCTTT. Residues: CASSHIEQAYTEAFF.

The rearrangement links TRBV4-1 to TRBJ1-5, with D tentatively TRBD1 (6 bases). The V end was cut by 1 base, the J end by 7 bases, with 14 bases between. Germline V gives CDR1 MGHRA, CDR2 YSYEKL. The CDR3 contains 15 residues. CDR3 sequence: CASSQGGRGDQPQHF. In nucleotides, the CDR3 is TGCGCCAGCAGCCAAGGAGGCAGGGGCGACCAGCCCCAGCATTTT.

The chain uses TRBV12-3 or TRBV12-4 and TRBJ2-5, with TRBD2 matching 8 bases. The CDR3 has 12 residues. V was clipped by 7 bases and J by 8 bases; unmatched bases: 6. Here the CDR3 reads CASTPGGGTQYF. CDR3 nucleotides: TGTGCCAGCACCCCCGGGGGGGGCACCCAGTACTTC.

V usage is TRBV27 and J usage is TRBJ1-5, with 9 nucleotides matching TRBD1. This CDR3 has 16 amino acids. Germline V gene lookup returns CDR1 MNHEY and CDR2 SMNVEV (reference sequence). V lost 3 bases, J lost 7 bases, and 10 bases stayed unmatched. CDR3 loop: CASSLYGTGYGQPQHF. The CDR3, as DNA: TGTGCCAGCAGTTTGTACGGGACAGGGTATGGGCAGCCCCAGCATTTT.

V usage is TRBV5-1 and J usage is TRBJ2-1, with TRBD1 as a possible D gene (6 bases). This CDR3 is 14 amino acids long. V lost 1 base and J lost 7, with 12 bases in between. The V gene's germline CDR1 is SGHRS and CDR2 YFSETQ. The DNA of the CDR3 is TGCGCCAGCAGCTTGATTTGGGGGCCGAATGAGCAGTTCTTC. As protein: CASSLIWGPNEQFF.

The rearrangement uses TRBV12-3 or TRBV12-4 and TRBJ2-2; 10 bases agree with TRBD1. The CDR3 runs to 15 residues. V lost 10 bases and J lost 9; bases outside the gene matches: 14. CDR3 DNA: TGTGCCACCACCCCCCGGGACAGGGGATCGAGGGAGCTGTTTTTT. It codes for CATTPRDRGSRELFF.

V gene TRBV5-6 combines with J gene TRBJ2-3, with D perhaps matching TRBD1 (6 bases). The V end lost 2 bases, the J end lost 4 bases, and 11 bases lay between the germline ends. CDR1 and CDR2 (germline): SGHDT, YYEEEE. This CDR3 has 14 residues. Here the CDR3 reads CASSLIQGPDTQYF. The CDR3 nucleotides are TGTGCCAGCAGCTTAATACAGGGACCAGATACGCAGTATTTT.

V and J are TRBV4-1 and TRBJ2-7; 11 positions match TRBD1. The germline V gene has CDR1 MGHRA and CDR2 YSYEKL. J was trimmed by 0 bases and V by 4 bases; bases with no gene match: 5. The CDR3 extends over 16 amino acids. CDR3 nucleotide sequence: TGCGCCAGCAGCCCCAAAGGGACAGGGGGCTCCTACGAGCAGTACTTC. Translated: CASSPKGTGGSYEQYF.

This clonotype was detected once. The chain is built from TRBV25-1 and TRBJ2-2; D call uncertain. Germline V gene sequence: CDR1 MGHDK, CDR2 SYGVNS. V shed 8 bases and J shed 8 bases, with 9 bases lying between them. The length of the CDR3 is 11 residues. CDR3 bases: TGTGCCAGCTCCGCAGTGGGGGAGCTGTTTTTT. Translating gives CASSAVGELFF.

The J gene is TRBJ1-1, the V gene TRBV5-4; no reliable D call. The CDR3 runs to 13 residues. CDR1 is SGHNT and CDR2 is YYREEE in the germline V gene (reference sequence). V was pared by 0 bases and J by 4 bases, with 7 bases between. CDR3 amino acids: CASSLGAGTEAFF. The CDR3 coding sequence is TGTGCCAGCAGCTTGGGGGCCGGCACTGAAGCTTTCTTT.

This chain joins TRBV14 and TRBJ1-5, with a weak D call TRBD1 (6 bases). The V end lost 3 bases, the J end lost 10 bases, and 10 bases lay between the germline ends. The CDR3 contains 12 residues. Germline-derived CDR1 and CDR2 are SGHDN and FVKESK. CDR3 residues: CASSHIQGPQHF. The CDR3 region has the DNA TGTGCCAGCAGCCATATACAGGGTCCCCAGCATTTT.

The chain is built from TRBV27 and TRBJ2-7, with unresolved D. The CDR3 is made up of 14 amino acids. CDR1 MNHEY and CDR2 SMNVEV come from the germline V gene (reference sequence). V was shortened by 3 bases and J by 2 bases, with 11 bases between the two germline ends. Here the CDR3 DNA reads TGTGCCAGCAGTTTTGGCAGTCTCCCCTACGAGCAGTACTTC. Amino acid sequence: CASSFGSLPYEQYF.

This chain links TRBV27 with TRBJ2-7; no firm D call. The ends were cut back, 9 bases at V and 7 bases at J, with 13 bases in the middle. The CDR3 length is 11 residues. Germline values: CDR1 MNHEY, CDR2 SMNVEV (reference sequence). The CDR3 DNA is TGTGCCAGTTTCGATCGGGTAGAGCAGTACTTC. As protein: CASFDRVEQYF.

The CDR3 coding sequence is TGTGCCAGCGGGGACCCCAACTACGAGCAGTACTTC. Amino acid sequence: CASGDPNYEQYF. The chain combines TRBV6-5 with TRBJ2-7; D tentatively reads TRBD1 or TRBD2 (5 bases each). Germline values: CDR1 MNHEY, CDR2 SVGAGI. CDR3 length equals 12 residues. Between the trimmed V and J ends, which lost 8 bases and 3 bases, there was a span of 11 bases.

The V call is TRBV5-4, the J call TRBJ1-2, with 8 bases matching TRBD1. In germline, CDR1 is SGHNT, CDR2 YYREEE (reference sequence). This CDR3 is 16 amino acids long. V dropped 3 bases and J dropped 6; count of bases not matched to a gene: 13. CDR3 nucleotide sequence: TGTGCCAGCAGCTCCCCGCCGACAGGGGAGATGGATGGCTACACCTTC. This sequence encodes CASSSPPTGEMDGYTF.

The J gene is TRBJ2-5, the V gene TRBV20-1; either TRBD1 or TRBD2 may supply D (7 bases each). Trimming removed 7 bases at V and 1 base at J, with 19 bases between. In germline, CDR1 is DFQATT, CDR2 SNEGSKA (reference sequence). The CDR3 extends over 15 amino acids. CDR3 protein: CSVNRGGSSQETQYF. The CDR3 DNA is TGCAGTGTTAACAGGGGCGGGAGCTCCCAAGAGACCCAGTACTTC.

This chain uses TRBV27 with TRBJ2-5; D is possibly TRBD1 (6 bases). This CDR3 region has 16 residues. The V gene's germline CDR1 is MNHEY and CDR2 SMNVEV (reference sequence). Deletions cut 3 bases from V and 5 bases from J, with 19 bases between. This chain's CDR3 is CASSFGPAGTSETQYF. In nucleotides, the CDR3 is TGTGCCAGCAGTTTCGGCCCGGCCGGGACATCGGAGACCCAGTACTTC.

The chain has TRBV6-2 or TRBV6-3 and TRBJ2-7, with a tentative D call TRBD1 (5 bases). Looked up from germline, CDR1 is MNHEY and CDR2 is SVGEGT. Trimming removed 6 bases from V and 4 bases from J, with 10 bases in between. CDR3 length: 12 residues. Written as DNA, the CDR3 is TGTGCCAGCAGAAAAGGGGTATACGAGCAGTACTTC. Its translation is CASRKGVYEQYF.

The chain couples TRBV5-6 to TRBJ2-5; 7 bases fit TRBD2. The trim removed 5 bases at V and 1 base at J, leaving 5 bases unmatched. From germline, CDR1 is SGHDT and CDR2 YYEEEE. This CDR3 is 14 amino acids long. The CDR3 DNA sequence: TGTGCCAGCAGTTCCGTAGCGGGCCAAGAGACCCAGTACTTC. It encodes CASSSVAGQETQYF.

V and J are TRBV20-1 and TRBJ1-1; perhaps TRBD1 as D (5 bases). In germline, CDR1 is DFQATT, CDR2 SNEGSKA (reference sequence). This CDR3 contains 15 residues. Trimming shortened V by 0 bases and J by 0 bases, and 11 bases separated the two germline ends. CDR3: CSARELGLLNTEAFF. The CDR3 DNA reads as TGCAGTGCTAGAGAATTGGGACTCCTGAACACTGAAGCTTTCTTT.

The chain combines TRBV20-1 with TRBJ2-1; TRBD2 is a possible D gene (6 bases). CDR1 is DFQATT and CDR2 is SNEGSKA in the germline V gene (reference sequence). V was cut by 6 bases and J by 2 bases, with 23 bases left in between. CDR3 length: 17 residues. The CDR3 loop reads CSAPGSLGGGPYNEQFF. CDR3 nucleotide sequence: TGCAGTGCCCCGGGCAGCCTGGGGGGTGGGCCCTACAATGAGCAGTTCTTC.

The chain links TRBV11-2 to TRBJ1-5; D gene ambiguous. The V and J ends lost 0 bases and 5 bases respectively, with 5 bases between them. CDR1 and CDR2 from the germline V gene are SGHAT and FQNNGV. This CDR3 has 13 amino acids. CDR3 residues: CASSLEADQPQHF. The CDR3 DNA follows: TGTGCCAGCAGCTTAGAGGCCGATCAGCCCCAGCATTTT.

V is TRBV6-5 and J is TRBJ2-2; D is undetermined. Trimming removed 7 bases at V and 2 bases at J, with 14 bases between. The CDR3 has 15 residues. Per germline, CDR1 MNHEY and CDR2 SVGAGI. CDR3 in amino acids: CASTLYHGNTGELFF. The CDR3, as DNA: TGTGCCAGCACTTTATACCATGGTAACACCGGGGAGCTGTTTTTT.

This CDR3 is CASSLMSFLTYNSPLHF. CDR3 DNA sequence: TGTGCCAGCAGCTTGATGTCCTTCCTTACCTATAATTCACCCCTCCACTTT. The chain links TRBV5-4 to TRBJ1-6, with D unclear. In germline, CDR1 is SGHNT, CDR2 YYREEE (reference sequence). The CDR3 is 17 residues long. The V and J ends lost 1 base and 2 bases respectively, with 13 bases between them.

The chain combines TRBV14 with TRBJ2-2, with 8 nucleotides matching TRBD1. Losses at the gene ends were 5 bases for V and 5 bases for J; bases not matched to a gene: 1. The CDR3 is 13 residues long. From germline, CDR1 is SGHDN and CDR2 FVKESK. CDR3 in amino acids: CASSWTGTGELFF. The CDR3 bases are TGTGCCAGCAGCTGGACAGGGACCGGGGAGCTGTTTTTT. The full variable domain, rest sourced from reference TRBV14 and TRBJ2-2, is EAGVTQFPSHSVIEKGQTVTLRCDPISGHDNLYWYRRVMGKEIKFLLHFVKESKQDESGMPNNRFLAERTGGTYSTLKVQPAELEDSGVYFCASSWTGTGELFFGEGSRLTVL.

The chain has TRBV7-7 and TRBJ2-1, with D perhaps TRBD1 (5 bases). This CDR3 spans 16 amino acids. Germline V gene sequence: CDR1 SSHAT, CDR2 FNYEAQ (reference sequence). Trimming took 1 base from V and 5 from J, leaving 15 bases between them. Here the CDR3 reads CASSLEVGPANNEQFF. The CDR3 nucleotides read TGTGCCAGCAGCTTAGAGGTGGGGCCCGCCAACAATGAGCAGTTCTTC.

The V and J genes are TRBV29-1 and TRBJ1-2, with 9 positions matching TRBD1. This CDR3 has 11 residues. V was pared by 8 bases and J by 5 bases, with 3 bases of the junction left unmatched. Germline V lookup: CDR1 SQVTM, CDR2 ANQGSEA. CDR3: CSTGTGYGYTF. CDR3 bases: TGCAGCACCGGGACAGGGTATGGCTACACCTTC. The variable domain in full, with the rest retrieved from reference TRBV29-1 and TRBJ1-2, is SAVISQKPSRDICQRGTSLTIQCQVDSQVTMMFWYRQQPGQSLTLIATANQGSEATYESGFVIDKFPISRPNLTFSTLTVSNMSPEDSSIYLCSTGTGYGYTFGSGTRLTVV.

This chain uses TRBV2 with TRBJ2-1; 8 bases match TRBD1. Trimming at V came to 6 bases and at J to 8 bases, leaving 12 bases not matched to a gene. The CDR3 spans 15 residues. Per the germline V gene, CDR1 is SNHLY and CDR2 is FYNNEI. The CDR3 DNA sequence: TGTGCCAGCAGAGACCCCCGGGACAGGTATGATGAGCAGTTCTTC. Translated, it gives CASRDPRDRYDEQFF.